The clone carrying this T cell receptor beta chain was picked up a small number of times. Antigen specificity is unknown. The CDR3 is made up of 15 amino acids. Trimming took off 0 bases at V and 7 bases at J, with 13 bases between the two ends. From germline, CDR1 is LGHNA and CDR2 YNFKEQ. These data are taken from a study of cytomegalovirus exposure and HLA in healthy donors. General study results and limits: Previous analysis showed most TCR beta V segments were productive about 87% or about 30% of the time. Rarity marked most TCR sequences, yet some public TCRs occurred in many donors.

Vbeta (60) and Jbeta (13) primers were used in the PCR. TCRdb keeps only in-frame clones here, not all; method: immunoSEQ multiplex PCR. The table records approximately 210,000 clones, 80% to 85% of them present only once. This chain links TRBV4-2 with TRBJ1-5; TRBD1 is a possible D gene (6 bases). The sequence came from a woman in her forties in good health and CMV-seronegative. What was sequenced was PBMCs. The DNA for the CDR3 is TGTGCCAGCAGCCAAGATAGGGCAGGGGACCAGCCCCAGCATTTT. Translated: CASSQDRAGDQPQHF.